These T cell receptor beta chains were read from a single sample in a study of CXCR3-negative and CXCR3-positive naive CD8 T cells. Following a re-call of the 5' RACE reads, TCRdb has one entry per CDR3 protein and lacks DNA. The listing records over 100,000 distinct CDR3 sequences. Sequences were obtained from naive CXCR3- CD8+ T cells from blood. The receptors here all came from a human donor in good health. Some clones in this sample may be carry-over from other donors' samples. CDR3s include the opening cysteine and the closing phenylalanine or tryptophan.

>TRBJ2-1|TRBV29-1|12
CSVGGGFNEQFF
>TRBJ2-1|TRBV4-3|15
CASSQGTGGYNEQFF
>TRBJ1-2|TRBV10-3|14
CAISDWDAGYGYTF
>TRBJ2-7|TRBV4-1|16
CASSLTSGGRSYEQYF
>TRBJ2-3|TRBV29-1|14
CSLYLGEGTDTQYF
>TRBJ1-2|TRBV4-3|17
CASSQALTWDAFYGYTF
>TRBJ1-1|TRBV28|15
CASTGGSTENTEAFF
>TRBJ2-7|TRBV5-5|15
CASSLLAGLGYEQYF
>TRBJ2-7|TRBV18|13
CASSPGALNEQYF
>TRBJ2-7|TRBV5-1|17
CASSLELAGLPPYEQYF